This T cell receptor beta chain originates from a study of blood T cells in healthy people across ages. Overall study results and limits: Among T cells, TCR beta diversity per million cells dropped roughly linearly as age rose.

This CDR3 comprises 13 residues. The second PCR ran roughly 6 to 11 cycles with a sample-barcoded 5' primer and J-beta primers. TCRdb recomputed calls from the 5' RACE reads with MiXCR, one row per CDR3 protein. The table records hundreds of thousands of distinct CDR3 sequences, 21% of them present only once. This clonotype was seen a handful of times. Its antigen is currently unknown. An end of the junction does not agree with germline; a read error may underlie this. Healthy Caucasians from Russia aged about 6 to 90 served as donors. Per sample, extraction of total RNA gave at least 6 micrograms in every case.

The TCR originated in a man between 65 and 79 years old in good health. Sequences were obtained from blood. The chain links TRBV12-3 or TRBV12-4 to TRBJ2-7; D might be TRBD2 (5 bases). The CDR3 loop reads CVSSLVAGYEQYF. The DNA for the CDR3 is TGTGTCAGCAGTTTAGTTGCGGGCTACGAGCAGTACTTC.